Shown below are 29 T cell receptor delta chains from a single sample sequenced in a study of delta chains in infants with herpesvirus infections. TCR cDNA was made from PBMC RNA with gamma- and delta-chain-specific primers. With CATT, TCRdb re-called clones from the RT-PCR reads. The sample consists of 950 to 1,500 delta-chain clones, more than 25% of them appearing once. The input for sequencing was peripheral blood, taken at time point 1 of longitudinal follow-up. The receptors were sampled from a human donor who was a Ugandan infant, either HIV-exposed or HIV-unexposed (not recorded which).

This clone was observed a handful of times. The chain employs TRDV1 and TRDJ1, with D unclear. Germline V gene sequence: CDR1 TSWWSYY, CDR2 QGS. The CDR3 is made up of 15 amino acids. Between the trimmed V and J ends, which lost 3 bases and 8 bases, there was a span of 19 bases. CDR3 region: CALGDRVGLAPKLIF. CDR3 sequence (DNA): TGTGCTCTTGGGGACAGAGTAGGTTTGGCTCCGAAACTCATCTTT.

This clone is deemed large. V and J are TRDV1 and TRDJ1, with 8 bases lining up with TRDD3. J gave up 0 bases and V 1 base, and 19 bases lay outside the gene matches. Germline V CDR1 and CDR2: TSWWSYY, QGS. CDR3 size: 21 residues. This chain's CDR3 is CALGEQPPIWPLGAYTDKLIF. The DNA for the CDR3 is TGTGCTCTTGGGGAACAACCTCCCATATGGCCACTGGGGGCCTACACCGATAAACTCATCTTT.

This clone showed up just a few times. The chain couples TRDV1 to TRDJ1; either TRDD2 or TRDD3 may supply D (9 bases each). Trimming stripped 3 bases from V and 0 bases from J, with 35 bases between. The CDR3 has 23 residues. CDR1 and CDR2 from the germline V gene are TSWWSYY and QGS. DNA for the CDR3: TGTGCTCTTGGGGAGCTGGCCTTCCTACGCTCTCTGGGGGATCTCGCCTACACCGATAAACTCATCTTT. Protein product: CALGELAFLRSLGDLAYTDKLIF.

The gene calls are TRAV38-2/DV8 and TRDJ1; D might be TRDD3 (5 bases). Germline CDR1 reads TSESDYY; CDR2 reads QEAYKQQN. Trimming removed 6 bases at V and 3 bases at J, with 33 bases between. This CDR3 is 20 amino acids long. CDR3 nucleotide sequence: TGTGCTTATAAGAATCCCGCTACGACGGGATGGTCGTTCGGGGCCGATAAACTCATCTTT. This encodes CAYKNPATTGWSFGADKLIF.

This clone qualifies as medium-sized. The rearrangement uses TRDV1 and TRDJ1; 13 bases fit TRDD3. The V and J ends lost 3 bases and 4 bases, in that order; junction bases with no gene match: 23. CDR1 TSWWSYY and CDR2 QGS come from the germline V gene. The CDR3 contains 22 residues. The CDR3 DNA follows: TGTGCTCTTGGGGAGGGACCTCTTCCACCCTTAACTGGGGGATACGCCATCGATAAACTCATCTTT. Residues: CALGEGPLPPLTGGYAIDKLIF.

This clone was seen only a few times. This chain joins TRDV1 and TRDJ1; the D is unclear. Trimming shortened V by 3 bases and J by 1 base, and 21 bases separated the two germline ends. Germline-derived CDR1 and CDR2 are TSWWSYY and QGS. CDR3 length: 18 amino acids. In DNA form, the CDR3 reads TGTGCTCTTGGGGACCTCCCGTACTGCTCTGGAGGCACCGATAAACTCATCTTT. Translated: CALGDLPYCSGGTDKLIF.

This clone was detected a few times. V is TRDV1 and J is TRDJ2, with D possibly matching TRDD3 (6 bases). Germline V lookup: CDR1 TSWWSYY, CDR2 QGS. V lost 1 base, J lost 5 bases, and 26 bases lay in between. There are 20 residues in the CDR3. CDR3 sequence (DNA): TGTGCTCTTGGGGAACCAATTCCTCGACAGCGGGATAGAAAAACAGCACAACTCTTCTTT. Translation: CALGEPIPRQRDRKTAQLFF.

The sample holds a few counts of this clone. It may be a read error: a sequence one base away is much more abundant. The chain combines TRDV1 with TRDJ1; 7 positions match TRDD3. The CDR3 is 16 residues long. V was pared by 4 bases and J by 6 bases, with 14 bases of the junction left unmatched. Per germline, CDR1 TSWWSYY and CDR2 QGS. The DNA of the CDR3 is TGTGCTCTTGGGGCACCCGACGGCGGGGGATGCCATAAACTCATCTTT. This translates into CALGAPDGGGCHKLIF.

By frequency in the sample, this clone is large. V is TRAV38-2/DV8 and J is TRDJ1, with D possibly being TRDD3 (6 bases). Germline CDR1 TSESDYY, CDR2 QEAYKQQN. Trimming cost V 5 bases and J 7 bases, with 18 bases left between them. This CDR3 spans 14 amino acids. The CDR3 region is CAYRAGVPGGKLIF. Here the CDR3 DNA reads TGTGCTTATAGAGCTGGGGTCCCGGGCGGTAAACTCATCTTT.

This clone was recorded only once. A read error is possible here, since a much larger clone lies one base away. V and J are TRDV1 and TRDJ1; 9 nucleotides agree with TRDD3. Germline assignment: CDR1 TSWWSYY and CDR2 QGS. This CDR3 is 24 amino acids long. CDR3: CALGELKSLFLLVLGETGTEKLIF. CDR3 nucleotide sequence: TGTGCTCTTGGGGAACTTAAGAGTCTATTCCTACTGGTACTGGGGGAGACGGGCACCGAGAAACTCATCTTT.

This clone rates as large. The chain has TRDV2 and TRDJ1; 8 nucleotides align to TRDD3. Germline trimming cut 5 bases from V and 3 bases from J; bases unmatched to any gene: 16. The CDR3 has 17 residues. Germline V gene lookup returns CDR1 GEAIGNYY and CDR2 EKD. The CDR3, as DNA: TGTGCCTGTGTCCCGGCCTTCCACTACTGGGGGTCCGATAAACTCATCTTT. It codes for CACVPAFHYWGSDKLIF.

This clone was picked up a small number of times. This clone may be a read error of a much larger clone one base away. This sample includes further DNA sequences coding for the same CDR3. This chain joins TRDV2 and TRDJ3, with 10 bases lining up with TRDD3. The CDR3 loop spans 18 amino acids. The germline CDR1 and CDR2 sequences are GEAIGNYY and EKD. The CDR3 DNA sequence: TGTGCTTGTGACACCCTGGGGGATAGCTCCTGGGACACCCGACAGATGTTTTTC. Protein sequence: CACDTLGDSSWDTRQMFF.

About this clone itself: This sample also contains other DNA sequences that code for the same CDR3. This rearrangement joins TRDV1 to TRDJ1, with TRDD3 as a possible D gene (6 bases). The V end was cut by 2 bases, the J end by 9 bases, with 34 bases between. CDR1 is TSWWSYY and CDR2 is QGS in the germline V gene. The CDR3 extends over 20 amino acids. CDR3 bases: TGTGCTCTTGGGGAAAAGTCCGCGGCCGGGTTCCCGCGTACTGTGGGGGAACTCATCTTT. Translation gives CALGEKSAAGFPRTVGELIF.

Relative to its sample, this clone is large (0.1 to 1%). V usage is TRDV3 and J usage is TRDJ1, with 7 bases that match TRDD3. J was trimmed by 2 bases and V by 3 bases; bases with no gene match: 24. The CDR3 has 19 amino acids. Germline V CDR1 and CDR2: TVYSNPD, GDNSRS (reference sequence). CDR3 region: CALPSLKGRGIRPTDKLIF. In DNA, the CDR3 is TGTGCCTTACCCTCCCTAAAGGGAAGGGGGATCCGTCCTACCGATAAACTCATCTTT.

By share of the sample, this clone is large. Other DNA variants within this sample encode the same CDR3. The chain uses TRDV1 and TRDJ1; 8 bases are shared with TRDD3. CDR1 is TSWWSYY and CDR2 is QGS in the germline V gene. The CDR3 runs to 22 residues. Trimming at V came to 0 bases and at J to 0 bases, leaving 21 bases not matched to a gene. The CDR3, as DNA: TGTGCTCTTGGGGAACTACGTACTGCCAACTGGGGGGGCGGCACGTACACCGATAAACTCATCTTT. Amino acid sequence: CALGELRTANWGGGTYTDKLIF.

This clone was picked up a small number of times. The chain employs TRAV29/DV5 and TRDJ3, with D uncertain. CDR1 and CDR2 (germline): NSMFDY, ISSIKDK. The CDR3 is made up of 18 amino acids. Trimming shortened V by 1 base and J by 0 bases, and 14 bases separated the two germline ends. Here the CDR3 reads CAASMGAFFSWDTRQMFF. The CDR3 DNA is TGTGCAGCAAGCATGGGAGCTTTCTTCTCCTGGGACACCCGACAGATGTTTTTC.

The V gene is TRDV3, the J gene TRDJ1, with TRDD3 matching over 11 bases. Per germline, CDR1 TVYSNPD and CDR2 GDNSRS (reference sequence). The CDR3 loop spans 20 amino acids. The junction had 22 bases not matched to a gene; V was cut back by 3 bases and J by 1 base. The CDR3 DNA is TGTGCCTTCCGGCTTCCTACGACGCTGGGGGATACTAGAACCACCGATAAACTCATCTTT. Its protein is CAFRLPTTLGDTRTTDKLIF. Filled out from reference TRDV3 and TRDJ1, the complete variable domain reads CDKVTQSSPDQTVASGSEVVLLCTYDTVYSNPDLFWYRIRPDYSFQFVFYGDNSRSEGADFTQGRFSVKHILTQKAFHLVISPVRTEDSATYYCAFRLPTTLGDTRTTDKLIFGKGTRVTVEP.

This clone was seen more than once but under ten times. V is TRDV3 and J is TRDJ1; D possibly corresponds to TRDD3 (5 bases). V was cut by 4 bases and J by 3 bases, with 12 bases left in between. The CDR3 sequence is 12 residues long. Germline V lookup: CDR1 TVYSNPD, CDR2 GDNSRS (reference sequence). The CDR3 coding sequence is TGTGCCTCCTGGGTACGGCCCGATAAACTCATCTTT. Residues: CASWVRPDKLIF.

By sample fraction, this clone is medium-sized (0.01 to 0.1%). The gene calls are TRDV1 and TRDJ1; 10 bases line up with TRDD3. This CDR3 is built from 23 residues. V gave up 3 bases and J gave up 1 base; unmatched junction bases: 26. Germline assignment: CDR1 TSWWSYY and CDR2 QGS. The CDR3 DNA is TGTGCTCTTGGGGAGGTCTTCCACCATCCACGTTATACTGGGGGATCACTCACCGATAAACTCATCTTT. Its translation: CALGEVFHHPRYTGGSLTDKLIF.

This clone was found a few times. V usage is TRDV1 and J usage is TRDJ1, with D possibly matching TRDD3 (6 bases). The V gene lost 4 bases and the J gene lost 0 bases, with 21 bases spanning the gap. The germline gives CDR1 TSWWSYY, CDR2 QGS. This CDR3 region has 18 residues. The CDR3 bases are TGTGCTCTTGGGGGTCCGTTAGGGGATGGGCTATACACCGATAAACTCATCTTT. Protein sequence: CALGGPLGDGLYTDKLIF.

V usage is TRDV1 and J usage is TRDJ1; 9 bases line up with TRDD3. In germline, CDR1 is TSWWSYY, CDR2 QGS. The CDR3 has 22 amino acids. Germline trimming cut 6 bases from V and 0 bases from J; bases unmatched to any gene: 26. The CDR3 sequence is CALGLRSLTAWGMVGYTDKLIF. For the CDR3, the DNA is TGTGCTCTTGGCCTCCGCTCTCTTACAGCCTGGGGGATGGTTGGGTACACCGATAAACTCATCTTT.

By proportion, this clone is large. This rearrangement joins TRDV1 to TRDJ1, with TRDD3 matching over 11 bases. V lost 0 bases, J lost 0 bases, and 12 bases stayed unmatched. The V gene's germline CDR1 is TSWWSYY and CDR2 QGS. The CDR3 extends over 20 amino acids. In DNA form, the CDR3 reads TGTGCTCTTGGGGAACTAAGGTGGGGGATACGCTCAGCGTACACCGATAAACTCATCTTT. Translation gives CALGELRWGIRSAYTDKLIF.

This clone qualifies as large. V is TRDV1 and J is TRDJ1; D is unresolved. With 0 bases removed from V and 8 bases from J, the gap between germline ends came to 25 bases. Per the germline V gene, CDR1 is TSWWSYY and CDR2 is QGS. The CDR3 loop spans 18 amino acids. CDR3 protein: CALGELDPAHGLRWKLIF. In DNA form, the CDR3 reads TGTGCTCTTGGGGAACTAGACCCTGCCCATGGGCTGCGGTGGAAACTCATCTTT.

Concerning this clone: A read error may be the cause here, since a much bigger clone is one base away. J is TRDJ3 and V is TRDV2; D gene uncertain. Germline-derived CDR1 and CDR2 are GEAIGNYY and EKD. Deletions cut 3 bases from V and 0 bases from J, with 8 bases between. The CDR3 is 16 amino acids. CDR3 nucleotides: TGTGCCTGTGACGCCCTGAGCTCCTGGGACACCCGACAGATGTTTTTC. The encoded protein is CACDALSSWDTRQMFF.

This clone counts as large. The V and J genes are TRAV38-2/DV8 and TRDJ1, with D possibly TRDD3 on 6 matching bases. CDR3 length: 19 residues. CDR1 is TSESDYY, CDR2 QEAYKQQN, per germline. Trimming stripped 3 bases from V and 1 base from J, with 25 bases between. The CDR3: CAYRTGDTFVLGFTDKLIF. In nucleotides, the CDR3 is TGTGCTTATAGGACCGGCGATACGTTTGTACTGGGATTCACCGATAAACTCATCTTT.

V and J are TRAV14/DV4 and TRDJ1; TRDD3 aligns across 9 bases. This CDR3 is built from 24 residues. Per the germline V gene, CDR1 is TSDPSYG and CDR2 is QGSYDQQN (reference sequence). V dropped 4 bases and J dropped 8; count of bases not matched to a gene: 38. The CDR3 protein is CAMRGLVGDRSPGRGSRSFFKLIF. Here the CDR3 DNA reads TGTGCAATGAGAGGCTTGGTGGGGGATAGGTCGCCGGGCCGGGGTTCCAGGTCATTTTTCAAACTCATCTTT.

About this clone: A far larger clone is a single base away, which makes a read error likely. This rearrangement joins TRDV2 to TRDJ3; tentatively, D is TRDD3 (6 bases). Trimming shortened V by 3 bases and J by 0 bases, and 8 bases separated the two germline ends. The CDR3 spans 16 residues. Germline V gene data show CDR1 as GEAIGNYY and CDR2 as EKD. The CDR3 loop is CACDWGGSWDTRQMFF. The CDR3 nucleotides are TGTGCCTGTGACTGGGGGGGCTCCTGGGACACCCGACAGATGTTTTTC.

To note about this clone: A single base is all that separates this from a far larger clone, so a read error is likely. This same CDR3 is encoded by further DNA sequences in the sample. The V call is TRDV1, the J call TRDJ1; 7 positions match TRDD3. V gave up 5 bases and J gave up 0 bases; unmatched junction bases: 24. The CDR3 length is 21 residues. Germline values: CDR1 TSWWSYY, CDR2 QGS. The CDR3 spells CALGQTGTDPGDSSYTDKLIF. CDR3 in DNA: TGTGCTCTTGGGCAAACCGGGACTGACCCGGGGGATTCGTCCTACACCGATAAACTCATCTTT.

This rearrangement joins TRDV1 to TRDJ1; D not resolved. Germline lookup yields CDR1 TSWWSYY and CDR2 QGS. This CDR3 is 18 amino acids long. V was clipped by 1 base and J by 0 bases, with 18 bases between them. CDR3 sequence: CALGEPSRTAPYTDKLIF. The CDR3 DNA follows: TGTGCTCTTGGGGAACCCTCGAGGACGGCTCCGTACACCGATAAACTCATCTTT.